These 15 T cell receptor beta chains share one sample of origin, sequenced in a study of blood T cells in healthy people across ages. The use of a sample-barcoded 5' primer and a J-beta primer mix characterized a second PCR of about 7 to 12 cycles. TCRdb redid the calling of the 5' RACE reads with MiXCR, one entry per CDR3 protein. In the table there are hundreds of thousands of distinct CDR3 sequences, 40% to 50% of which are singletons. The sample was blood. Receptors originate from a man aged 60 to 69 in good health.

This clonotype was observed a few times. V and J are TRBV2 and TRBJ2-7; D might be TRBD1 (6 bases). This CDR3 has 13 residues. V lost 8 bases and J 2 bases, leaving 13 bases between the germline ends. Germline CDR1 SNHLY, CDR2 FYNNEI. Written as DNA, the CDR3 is TGTGCCAGCGCCCCGACAGGACCCTACGAGCAGTACTTC. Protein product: CASAPTGPYEQYF.

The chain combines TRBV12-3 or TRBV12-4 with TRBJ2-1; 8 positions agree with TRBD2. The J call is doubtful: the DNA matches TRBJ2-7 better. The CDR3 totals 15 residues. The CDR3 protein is CASSPQRGSYNEQYF. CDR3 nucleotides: TGTGCCAGCAGTCCCCAGCGGGGGTCCTACAATGAGCAGTACTTC.

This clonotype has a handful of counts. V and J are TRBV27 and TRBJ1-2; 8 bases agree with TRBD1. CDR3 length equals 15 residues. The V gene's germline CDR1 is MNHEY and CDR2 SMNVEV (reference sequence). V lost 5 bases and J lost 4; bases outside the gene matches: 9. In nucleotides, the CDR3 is TGTGCCAGCAGTCCCCGGGCACAGGGGGTCTATGGCTACACCTTC. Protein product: CASSPRAQGVYGYTF.

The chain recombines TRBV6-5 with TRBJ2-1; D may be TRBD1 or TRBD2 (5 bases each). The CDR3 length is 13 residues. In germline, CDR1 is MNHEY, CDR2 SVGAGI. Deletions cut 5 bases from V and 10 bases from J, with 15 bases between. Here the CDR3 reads CASSPGAYGEQFF. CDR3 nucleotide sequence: TGTGCCAGCAGTCCCGGGGCCTACGGGGAGCAGTTCTTC.

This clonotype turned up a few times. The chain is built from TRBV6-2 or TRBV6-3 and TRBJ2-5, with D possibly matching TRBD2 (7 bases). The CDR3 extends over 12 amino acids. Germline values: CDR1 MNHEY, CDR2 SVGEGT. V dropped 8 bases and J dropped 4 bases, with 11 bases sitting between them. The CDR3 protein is CASGGAGETQYF. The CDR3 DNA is TGTGCCAGCGGGGGGGCCGGAGAGACCCAGTACTTC.

This CDR3 reads CASSFGLNADEQYF. CDR3 bases: TGTGCCAGCAGCTTTGGGCTAAATGCGGACGAGCAGTACTTC. The rearrangement uses TRBV7-9 and TRBJ2-7, with D unclear. CDR1 and CDR2 (germline): SEHNR, FQNEAQ (reference sequence). Trimming cost V 3 bases and J 5 bases, with 14 bases left between them. This CDR3 region has 14 residues.

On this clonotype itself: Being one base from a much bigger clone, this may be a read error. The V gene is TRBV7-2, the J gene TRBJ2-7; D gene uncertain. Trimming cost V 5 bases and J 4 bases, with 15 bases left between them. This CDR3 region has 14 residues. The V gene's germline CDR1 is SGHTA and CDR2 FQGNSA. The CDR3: CASSVVASGYEQYF. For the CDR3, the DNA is TGTGCCAGCAGCGTAGTGGCCAGTGGATACGAGCAGTACTTC.

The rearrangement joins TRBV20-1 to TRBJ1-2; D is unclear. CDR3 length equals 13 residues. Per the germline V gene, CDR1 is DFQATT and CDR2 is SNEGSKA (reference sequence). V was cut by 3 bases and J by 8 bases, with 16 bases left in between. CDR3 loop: CSARATADGGYTF. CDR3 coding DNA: TGCAGTGCTAGGGCGACGGCGGATGGGGGCTACACCTTC.

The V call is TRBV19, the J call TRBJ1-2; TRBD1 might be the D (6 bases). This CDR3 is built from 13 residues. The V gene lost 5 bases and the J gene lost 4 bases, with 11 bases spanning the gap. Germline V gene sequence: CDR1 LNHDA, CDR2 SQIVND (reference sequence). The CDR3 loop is CASSLGTLYGYTF. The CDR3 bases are TGTGCCAGTAGTCTTGGGACACTCTATGGCTACACCTTC. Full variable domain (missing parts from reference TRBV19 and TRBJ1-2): DGGITQSPKYLFRKEGQNVTLSCEQNLNHDAMYWYRQDPGQGLRLIYYSQIVNDFQKGDIAEGYSVSREKKESFPLTVTSAQKNPTAFYLCASSLGTLYGYTFGSGTRLTVV.

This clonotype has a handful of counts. This CDR3 is CASSYRAKLTRDRGNSPLHF. DNA of the CDR3: TGTGCCAGCAGCTACCGAGCGAAGCTGACCCGGGACAGGGGTAATTCACCCCTCCACTTT. The rearrangement uses TRBV7-2 and TRBJ1-6, with 10 bases lining up with TRBD1. This CDR3 has 20 residues. V dropped 4 bases and J dropped 6; count of bases not matched to a gene: 18. Germline CDR1 SGHTA, CDR2 FQGNSA.

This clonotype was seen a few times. CDR3: CASRSDRVGEQYF. CDR3 coding DNA: TGTGCCAGCAGGTCGGACAGGGTAGGCGAGCAGTACTTC. V and J are TRBV6-5 and TRBJ2-7; 8 positions match TRBD1. The CDR3 covers 13 residues. Per germline, CDR1 MNHEY and CDR2 SVGAGI. V trimming: 6 bases; J trimming: 6 bases; junction bases outside the gene matches: 7.

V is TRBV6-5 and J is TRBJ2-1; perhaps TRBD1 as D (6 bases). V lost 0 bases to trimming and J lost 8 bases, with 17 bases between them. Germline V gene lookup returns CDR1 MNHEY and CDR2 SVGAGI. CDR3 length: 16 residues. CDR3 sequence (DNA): TGTGCCAGCAGTTACTCCACAGGGACGGGTCGGGATGAGCAGTTCTTC. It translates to CASSYSTGTGRDEQFF.

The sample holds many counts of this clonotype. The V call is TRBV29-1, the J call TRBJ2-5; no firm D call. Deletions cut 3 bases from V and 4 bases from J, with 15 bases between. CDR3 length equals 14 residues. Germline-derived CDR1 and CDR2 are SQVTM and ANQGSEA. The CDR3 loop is CSVDSAGRGETQYF. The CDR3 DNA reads TGCAGCGTTGACTCAGCCGGACGAGGAGAGACCCAGTACTTC.

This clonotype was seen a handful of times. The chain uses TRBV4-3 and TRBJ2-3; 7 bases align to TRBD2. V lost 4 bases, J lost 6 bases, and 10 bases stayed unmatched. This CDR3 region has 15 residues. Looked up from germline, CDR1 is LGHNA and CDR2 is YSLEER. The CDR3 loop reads CASSPAGTTSDTQYF. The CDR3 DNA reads TGCGCCAGCAGCCCGGCCGGGACTACGAGCGATACGCAGTATTTT.

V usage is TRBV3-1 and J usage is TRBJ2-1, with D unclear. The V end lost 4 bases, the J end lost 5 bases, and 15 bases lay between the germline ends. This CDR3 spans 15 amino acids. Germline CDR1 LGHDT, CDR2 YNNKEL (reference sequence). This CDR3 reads CASSPPPRGHNEQFF. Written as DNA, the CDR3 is TGTGCCAGCAGCCCCCCGCCCAGAGGCCACAATGAGCAGTTCTTC.